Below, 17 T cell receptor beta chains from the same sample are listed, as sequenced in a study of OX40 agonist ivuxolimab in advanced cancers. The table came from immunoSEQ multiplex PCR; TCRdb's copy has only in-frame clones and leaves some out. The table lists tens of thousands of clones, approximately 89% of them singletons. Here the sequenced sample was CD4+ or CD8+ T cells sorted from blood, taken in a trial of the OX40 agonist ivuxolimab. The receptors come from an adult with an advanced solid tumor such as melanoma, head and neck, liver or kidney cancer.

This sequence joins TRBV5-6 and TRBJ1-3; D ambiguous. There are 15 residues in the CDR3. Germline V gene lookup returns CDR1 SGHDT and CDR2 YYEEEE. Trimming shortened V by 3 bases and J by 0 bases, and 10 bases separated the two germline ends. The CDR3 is CASSYGPSSGNTIYF. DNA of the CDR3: TGTGCCAGCAGCTACGGGCCTAGCTCTGGAAACACCATATATTTT.

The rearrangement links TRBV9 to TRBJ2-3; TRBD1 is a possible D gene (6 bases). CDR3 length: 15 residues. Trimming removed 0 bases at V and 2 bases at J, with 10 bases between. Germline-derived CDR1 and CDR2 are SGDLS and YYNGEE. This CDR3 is CASSVGQESTDTQYF. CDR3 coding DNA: TGTGCCAGCAGCGTAGGACAGGAGTCCACAGATACGCAGTATTTT.

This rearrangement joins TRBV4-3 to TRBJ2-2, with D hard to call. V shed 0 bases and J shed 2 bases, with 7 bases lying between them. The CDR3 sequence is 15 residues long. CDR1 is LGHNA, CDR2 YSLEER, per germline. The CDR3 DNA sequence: TGCGCCAGCAGCCAAGAGACCTTAAACACCGGGGAGCTGTTTTTT. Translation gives CASSQETLNTGELFF.

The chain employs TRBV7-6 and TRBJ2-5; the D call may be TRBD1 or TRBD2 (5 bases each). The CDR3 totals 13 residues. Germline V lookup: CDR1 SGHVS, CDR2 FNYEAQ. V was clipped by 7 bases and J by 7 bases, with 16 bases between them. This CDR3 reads CASIWDAAGTQYF. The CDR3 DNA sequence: TGTGCCAGCATCTGGGACGCTGCCGGGACCCAGTACTTC.

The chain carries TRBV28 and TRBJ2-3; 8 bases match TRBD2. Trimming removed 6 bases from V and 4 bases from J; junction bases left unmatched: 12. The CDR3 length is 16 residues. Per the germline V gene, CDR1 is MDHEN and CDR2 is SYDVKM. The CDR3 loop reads CASRVAGGGAPDTQYF. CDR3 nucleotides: TGTGCCAGCAGGGTCGCGGGAGGAGGCGCGCCAGATACGCAGTATTTT.

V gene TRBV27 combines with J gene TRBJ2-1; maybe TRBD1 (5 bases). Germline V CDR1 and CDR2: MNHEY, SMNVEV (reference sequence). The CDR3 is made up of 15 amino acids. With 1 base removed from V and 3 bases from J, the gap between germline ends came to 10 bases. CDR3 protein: CASSLLYRHYNEQFF. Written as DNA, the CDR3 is TGTGCCAGCAGTTTATTATACAGGCACTACAATGAGCAGTTCTTC.

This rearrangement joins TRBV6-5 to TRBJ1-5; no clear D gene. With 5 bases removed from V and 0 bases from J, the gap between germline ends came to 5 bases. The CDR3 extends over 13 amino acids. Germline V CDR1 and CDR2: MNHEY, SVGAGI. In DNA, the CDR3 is TGTGCCAGCAGTGCAAATAGCAATCAGCCCCAGCATTTT. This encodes CASSANSNQPQHF.

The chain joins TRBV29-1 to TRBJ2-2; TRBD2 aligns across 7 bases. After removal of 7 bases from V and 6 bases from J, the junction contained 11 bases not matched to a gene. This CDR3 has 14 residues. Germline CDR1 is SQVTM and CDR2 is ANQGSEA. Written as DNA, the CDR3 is TGCAGCGCAAGGGGCGGGAGCAAGGCCGGGGAGCTGTTTTTT. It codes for CSARGGSKAGELFF.

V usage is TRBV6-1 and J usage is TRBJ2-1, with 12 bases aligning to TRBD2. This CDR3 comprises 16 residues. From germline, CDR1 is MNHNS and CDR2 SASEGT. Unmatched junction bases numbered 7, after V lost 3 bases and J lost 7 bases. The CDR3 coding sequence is TGTGCCAGCAGTGAGTGGAAACTAGCGGGGGGAAATGAGCAGTTCTTC. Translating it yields CASSEWKLAGGNEQFF.

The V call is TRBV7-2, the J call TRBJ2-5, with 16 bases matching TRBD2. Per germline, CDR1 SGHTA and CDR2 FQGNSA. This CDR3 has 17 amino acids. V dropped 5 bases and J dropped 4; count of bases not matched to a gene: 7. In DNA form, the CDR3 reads TGTGCCAGCAGCCCCCCGGGACTAGCGGGGGGGGGAGAGACCCAGTACTTC. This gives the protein CASSPPGLAGGGETQYF.

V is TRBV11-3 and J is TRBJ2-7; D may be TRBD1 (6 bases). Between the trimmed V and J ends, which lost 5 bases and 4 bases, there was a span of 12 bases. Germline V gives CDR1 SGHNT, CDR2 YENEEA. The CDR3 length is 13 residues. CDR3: CASSLNTGYEQYF. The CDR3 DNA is TGTGCCAGCAGCCTGAATACAGGGTACGAGCAGTACTTC.

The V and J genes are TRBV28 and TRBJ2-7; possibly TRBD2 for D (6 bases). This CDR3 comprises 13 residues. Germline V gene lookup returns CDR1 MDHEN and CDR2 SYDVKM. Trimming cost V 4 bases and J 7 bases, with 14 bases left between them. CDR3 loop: CASSSGGTREQYF. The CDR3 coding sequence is TGTGCCAGCAGTTCCGGAGGGACGCGAGAGCAGTACTTC. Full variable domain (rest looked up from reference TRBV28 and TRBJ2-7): DVKVTQSSRYLVKRTGEKVFLECVQDMDHENMFWYRQDPGLGLRLIYFSYDVKMKEKGDIPEGYSVSREKKERFSLILESASTNQTSMYLCASSSGGTREQYFGPGTRLTVT.

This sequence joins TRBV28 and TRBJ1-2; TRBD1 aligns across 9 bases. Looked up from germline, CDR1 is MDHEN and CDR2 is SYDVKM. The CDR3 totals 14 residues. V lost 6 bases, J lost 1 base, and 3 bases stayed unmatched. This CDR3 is CASRRTGVNYGYTF. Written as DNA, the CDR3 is TGTGCCAGCAGGAGGACAGGGGTTAACTATGGCTACACCTTC.

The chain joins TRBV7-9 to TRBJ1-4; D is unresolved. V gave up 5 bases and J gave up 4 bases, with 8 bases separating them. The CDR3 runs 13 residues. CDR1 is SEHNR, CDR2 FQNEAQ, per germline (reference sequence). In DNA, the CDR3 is TGTGCCAGCAGCCGGGGTAGTAATGAAAAACTGTTTTTT. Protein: CASSRGSNEKLFF. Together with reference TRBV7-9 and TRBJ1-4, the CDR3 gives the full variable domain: DTGVSQNPRHKITKRGQNVTFRCDPISEHNRLYWYRQTLGQGPEFLTYFQNEAQLEKSRLLSDRFSAERPKGSFSTLEIQRTEQGDSAMYLCASSRGSNEKLFFGSGTQLSVL.

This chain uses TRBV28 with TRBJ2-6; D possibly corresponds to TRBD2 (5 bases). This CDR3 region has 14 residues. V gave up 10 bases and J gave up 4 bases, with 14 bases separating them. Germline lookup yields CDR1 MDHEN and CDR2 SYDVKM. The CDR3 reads CATTPGSGANVLTF. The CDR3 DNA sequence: TGTGCCACCACCCCGGGGAGCGGGGCCAACGTCCTGACTTTC.

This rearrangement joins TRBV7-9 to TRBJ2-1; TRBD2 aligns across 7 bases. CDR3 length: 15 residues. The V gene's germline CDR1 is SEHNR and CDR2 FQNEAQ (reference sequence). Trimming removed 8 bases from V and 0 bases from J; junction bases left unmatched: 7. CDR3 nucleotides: TGTGCCAGCCATATAACTAGCGACTCCTACAATGAGCAGTTCTTC. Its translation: CASHITSDSYNEQFF.

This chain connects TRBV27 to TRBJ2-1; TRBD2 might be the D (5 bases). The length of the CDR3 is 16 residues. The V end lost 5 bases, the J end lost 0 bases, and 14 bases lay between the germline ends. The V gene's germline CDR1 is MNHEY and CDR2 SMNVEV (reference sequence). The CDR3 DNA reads TGTGCCAGCAGTGTCGCCCGGGGAAGCTCCTACAATGAGCAGTTCTTC. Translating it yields CASSVARGSSYNEQFF.